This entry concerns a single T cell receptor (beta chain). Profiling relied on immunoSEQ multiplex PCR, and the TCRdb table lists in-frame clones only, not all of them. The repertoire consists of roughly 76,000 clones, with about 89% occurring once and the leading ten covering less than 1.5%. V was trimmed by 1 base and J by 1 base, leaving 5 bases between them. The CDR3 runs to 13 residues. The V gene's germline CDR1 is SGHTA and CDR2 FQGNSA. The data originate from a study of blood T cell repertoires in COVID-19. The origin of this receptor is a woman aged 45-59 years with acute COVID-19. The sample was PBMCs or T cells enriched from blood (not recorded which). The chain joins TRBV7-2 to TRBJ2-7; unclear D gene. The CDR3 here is CASSLGRSYEQYF. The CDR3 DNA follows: TGTGCCAGCAGCTTAGGCAGATCCTACGAGCAGTACTTC.